These T cell receptor beta chains were read from a single sample in a study of T cells after yellow fever vaccination. TCRdb analysed the 5' RACE reads with MiXCR anew, one entry per CDR3 protein. The table shows about 310,000 distinct CDR3 sequences, with roughly 3.5% occurring only once. The material was PBMCs, obtained on the day of the yellow fever booster vaccination. All receptors derive from a man younger than 30 who received the YFV17D yellow fever vaccine. Both conserved end residues are part of each CDR3. D genes are given only for firm matches.

j_gene | v_gene | d_gene | CDR3aa
TRBJ1-4 | TRBV30 | . | CAWWNRINEKLFF
TRBJ2-5 | TRBV20-1 | . | CTLRGETQYF
TRBJ2-5 | TRBV4-1 | . | CASSQVLGTQETQYF
TRBJ2-4 | TRBV28 | TRBD1 | CASSAGQAVNIQYF
TRBJ2-5 | TRBV12-3/TRBV12-4 | . | CASSSSYQETQYF
TRBJ2-3 | TRBV6-2/TRBV6-3 | TRBD1 | CASSYWDRDTDTQYF
TRBJ1-5 | TRBV18 | . | CASSPNPASGVGQPQHF
TRBJ1-5 | TRBV5-5 | TRBD1 | CASSGQGGNQPQHF
TRBJ2-5 | TRBV4-1 | . | CASSQGQVETQYF
TRBJ2-3 | TRBV6-6 | . | CASSYTGQSDTQYF
TRBJ2-7 | TRBV29-1 | . | CSVRTAGSYEQYF
TRBJ1-2 | TRBV6-2/TRBV6-3 | TRBD1 | CASRLTSGTVDSNYGYTF
TRBJ1-5 | TRBV5-5 | . | CASSLRGMNQPQHF
TRBJ2-7 | TRBV12-3/TRBV12-4 | TRBD2 | CASSRGGIIPEQYF
TRBJ2-3 | TRBV5-1 | . | CASSKVTDTQYF
TRBJ1-2 | TRBV5-1 | TRBD1 | CASSPGQVDYGYTF
TRBJ2-3 | TRBV3-1 | TRBD1 | CASSTPGTGGMGDTQYF
TRBJ2-1 | TRBV3-1 | . | CASSQEQVPYNEQFF
TRBJ2-3 | TRBV5-1 | . | CASSLEVGRTDTQYF
TRBJ1-6 | TRBV5-6 | . | CASSFGYANPLHF
TRBJ2-6 | TRBV9 | . | CASSDRGLEANVLTF